The 30 T cell receptor beta chains below come from one sample, sequenced in a study of radiotherapy plus CTLA-4 blockade in lung cancer. Profiling relied on immunoSEQ multiplex PCR, and the TCRdb table lists in-frame clones only, not all of them. Of roughly 63,000 clones listed, 72% are singletons. Material: peripheral blood, obtained from a patient treated with radiotherapy plus ipilimumab. The receptors originated from a human donor with non-small cell lung cancer whose response to radiotherapy plus ipilimumab could not be evaluated.

The chain has TRBV25-1 and TRBJ2-1; TRBD2 aligns across 10 bases. Germline assignment: CDR1 MGHDK and CDR2 SYGVNS. V lost 5 bases to trimming and J lost 7 bases; unmatched junction nucleotides: 5. This CDR3 spans 14 amino acids. CDR3 DNA: TGTGCCAGCAGTCCTAGCGGGAGTGAGAATGAGCAGTTCTTC. Protein sequence: CASSPSGSENEQFF.

As regards this clone: At one end the junction does not follow the germline gene, possibly because of a read error. The CDR3 region has the DNA TGCGCCGGCAGCCCCCTGACAGGGGGATTTTCTAAGGAGACCCAGTACTTC. This gives the protein CAGSPLTGGFSKETQYF. The rearrangement joins TRBV5-1 to TRBJ2-5, with TRBD1 matching 9 bases. The CDR3 covers 17 residues. The germline CDR1 and CDR2 sequences are SGHRS and YFSETQ.

The J gene is TRBJ1-5, the V gene TRBV19; 11 nucleotides match TRBD1. Germline V gene lookup returns CDR1 LNHDA and CDR2 SQIVND (reference sequence). The V segment lost 8 bases and the J segment 4 bases; nucleotides outside the gene matches: 7. This CDR3 contains 15 residues. The CDR3 DNA reads TGTGCCAGTTCCGGGACAGGGGGAAGAAATCAGCCCCAGCATTTT. This codes for CASSGTGGRNQPQHF. The full variable domain, rest sourced from reference TRBV19 and TRBJ1-5, is DGGITQSPKYLFRKEGQNVTLSCEQNLNHDAMYWYRQDPGQGLRLIYYSQIVNDFQKGDIAEGYSVSREKKESFPLTVTSAQKNPTAFYLCASSGTGGRNQPQHFGDGTRLSIL.

The genes are TRBV2 and TRBJ1-2; the D is unclear. CDR1 is SNHLY, CDR2 FYNNEI, per germline. V was trimmed by 5 bases and J by 4 bases, leaving 11 bases between them. The CDR3 loop spans 13 amino acids. CDR3 nucleotide sequence: TGTGCCAGCAGTTACAGAGATAGCTATGGCTACACCTTC. Residues: CASSYRDSYGYTF.

The rearrangement uses TRBV5-1 and TRBJ2-3, with 8 bases matching TRBD2. Germline CDR1 SGHRS, CDR2 YFSETQ. The ends lost 2 bases at V and 4 bases at J; junction bases unmatched: 3. CDR3 length equals 14 residues. The CDR3 is CASSLAGVADTQYF. The CDR3 DNA follows: TGCGCCAGCAGCTTAGCGGGAGTTGCAGATACGCAGTATTTT.

This clone was detected only a few times. The chain couples TRBV7-9 to TRBJ2-5; 11 bases map to TRBD2. There are 15 residues in the CDR3. Germline V CDR1 and CDR2: SEHNR, FQNEAQ (reference sequence). The V and J ends lost 1 base and 5 bases, in that order; junction bases with no gene match: 3. CDR3 loop: CASSLGLAGTETQYF. CDR3 DNA sequence: TGTGCCAGCAGCTTAGGACTAGCGGGAACGGAGACCCAGTACTTC. Full variable domain (rest looked up from reference TRBV7-9 and TRBJ2-5): DTGVSQNPRHKITKRGQNVTFRCDPISEHNRLYWYRQTLGQGPEFLTYFQNEAQLEKSRLLSDRFSAERPKGSFSTLEIQRTEQGDSAMYLCASSLGLAGTETQYFGPGTRLLVL.

The rearrangement uses TRBV9 and TRBJ1-6; D gene uncertain. CDR1 is SGDLS, CDR2 YYNGEE, per germline. The V end was cut by 7 bases, the J end by 8 bases, with 10 bases between. The CDR3 consists of 12 residues. The chain's CDR3 is CASSAEDSPLHF. As DNA, the CDR3 is TGTGCCAGCTCTGCGGAGGATTCACCCCTCCACTTT.

The J gene is TRBJ2-1, the V gene TRBV28; 11 nucleotides match TRBD2. CDR1 MDHEN and CDR2 SYDVKM come from the germline V gene. Unmatched junction bases numbered 11, after V lost 5 bases and J lost 5 bases. CDR3 size: 17 residues. The CDR3 DNA is TGTGCCAGCAGTCAGCCTCAGTTAGCGGGGGGGAACAATGAGCAGTTCTTC. Translation: CASSQPQLAGGNNEQFF.

This chain uses TRBV28 with TRBJ1-2, with a weak D call TRBD1 (6 bases). Germline V gene data show CDR1 as MDHEN and CDR2 as SYDVKM. The germline V and J ends were trimmed by 5 bases and 4 bases, with 11 bases remaining between them. The length of the CDR3 is 13 residues. The CDR3 DNA sequence: TGTGCCAGCAGTGATCTGGACAGCTATGGCTACACCTTC. Protein: CASSDLDSYGYTF.

The rearrangement joins TRBV18 to TRBJ1-2; D is unresolved. Germline assignment: CDR1 KGHSH and CDR2 LQKENI. Trimming left V 0 bases short and J 2 bases short, with 7 bases between. The CDR3 is 14 residues long. For the CDR3, the DNA is TGTGCCAGCTCACCACCCCCCGGGAACTATGGCTACACCTTC. Protein product: CASSPPPGNYGYTF.

V and J are TRBV2 and TRBJ1-6; D remains ambiguous. Trimming left V 5 bases short and J 7 bases short, with 12 bases between. CDR1 and CDR2 from the germline V gene are SNHLY and FYNNEI. The CDR3 extends over 14 amino acids. In DNA form, the CDR3 reads TGTGCCAGCAGTCGCCGGGTTTGGAATTCACCCCTCCACTTT. Its protein product is CASSRRVWNSPLHF.

The gene calls are TRBV20-1 and TRBJ2-3; 7 bases match TRBD1. CDR1 and CDR2 (germline): DFQATT, SNEGSKA (reference sequence). The V and J ends lost 6 bases and 5 bases, in that order; junction bases with no gene match: 2. CDR3 length: 11 amino acids. The chain's CDR3 is CSADRVDTQYF. CDR3 bases: TGCAGTGCCGACAGGGTAGATACGCAGTATTTT.

J is TRBJ1-2 and V is TRBV19; 10 bases match TRBD1. With 8 bases clipped from V and 4 bases from J, the junction kept 4 bases outside the gene matches. This CDR3 is built from 13 residues. CDR1 and CDR2 (germline): LNHDA, SQIVND (reference sequence). CDR3 protein: CASDGTGAYGYTF. In nucleotides, the CDR3 is TGTGCCAGTGACGGGACAGGGGCCTATGGCTACACCTTC.

This clone turned up a few times. The rearrangement uses TRBV11-3 and TRBJ2-1; TRBD2 matches 14 bases. This CDR3 comprises 18 residues. Germline assignment: CDR1 SGHNT and CDR2 YENEEA. With V trimmed by 5 bases and J by 7 bases, 13 bases remained unmatched. CDR3 sequence reads: CASSPQDYRTSGRNEQFF. Written as DNA, the CDR3 is TGTGCCAGCAGCCCACAGGACTATCGGACTAGCGGGAGGAATGAGCAGTTCTTC. Drawing the rest from reference TRBV11-3 and TRBJ2-1, the complete variable domain is EAGVVQSPRYKIIEKKQPVAFWCNPISGHNTLYWYLQNLGQGPELLIRYENEEAVDDSQLPKDRFSAERLKGVDSTLKIQPAELGDSAVYLCASSPQDYRTSGRNEQFFGPGTRLTVL.

CDR3 bases: TGCGCCAGCAGCCTATTTAGCGGGGGGGCCAAGAATGAGCAGTTCTTC. Translation gives CASSLFSGGAKNEQFF. This sequence joins TRBV5-1 and TRBJ2-1; TRBD2 matches 11 bases. The CDR3 loop spans 16 amino acids. The junction had 10 bases not matched to a gene; V was cut back by 4 bases and J by 7 bases. The germline V gene has CDR1 SGHRS and CDR2 YFSETQ.

Remarks on this clone: One end of the junction does not line up with germline, which may come from a read error. The gene calls are TRBV15 and TRBJ2-3, with no clear D. The CDR3 is 17 amino acids. The germline V gene has CDR1 LNHNV and CDR2 YYDKDF (reference sequence). The CDR3 loop reads CVTSRPALSRLADTQYF. CDR3 in DNA: TGTGTCACCAGCAGACCGGCCCTGTCGAGGTTAGCAGATACGCAGTATTTT.

V is TRBV7-6 and J is TRBJ2-2, with 10 positions matching TRBD1. V gave up 5 bases and J gave up 4 bases; unmatched junction bases: 4. The CDR3 is made up of 15 amino acids. Germline lookup yields CDR1 SGHVS and CDR2 FNYEAQ. The CDR3 DNA is TGTGCCAGCAGCCTCGGGACAGGGGCCACCGGGGAGCTGTTTTTT. Translated: CASSLGTGATGELFF. The whole variable domain, remainder taken from reference TRBV7-6 and TRBJ2-2, is GAGVSQSPRYKVTKRGQDVALRCDPISGHVSLYWYRQALGQGPEFLTYFNYEAQQDKSGLPNDRFSAERPEGSISTLTIQRTEQRDSAMYRCASSLGTGATGELFFGEGSRLTVL.

CDR3 DNA: TGCGCCAGCAGCGAGTCCTCCCTTTACGAGCAGTACTTC. Residues: CASSESSLYEQYF. The rearrangement links TRBV5-1 to TRBJ2-7; no definite D call. The length of the CDR3 is 13 residues. Deletions cut 4 bases from V and 4 bases from J, with 12 bases between. Germline CDR1 and CDR2: SGHRS and YFSETQ.

This chain joins TRBV30 and TRBJ2-3; D is perhaps TRBD2 (6 bases). Germline CDR1 reads GTSNPN; CDR2 reads SVGIG (reference sequence). The CDR3 runs 16 residues. V was pared by 0 bases and J by 3 bases, with 16 bases between. The CDR3 coding sequence is TGTGCCTGGAGTGTAGGAAGCGGCGGGATAACAGATACGCAGTATTTT. Its protein product is CAWSVGSGGITDTQYF.

The chain joins TRBV5-1 to TRBJ1-2; TRBD1 agrees at 9 bases. Germline values: CDR1 SGHRS, CDR2 YFSETQ. The CDR3 has 15 amino acids. J gave up 6 bases and V 0 bases, and 6 bases lay outside the gene matches. The CDR3 nucleotides read TGCGCCAGCAGCTTGGAGCTACAGGGGGCCCATGGCTACACCTTC. It specifies CASSLELQGAHGYTF. Drawing the rest from reference TRBV5-1 and TRBJ1-2, the complete variable domain is KAGVTQTPRYLIKTRGQQVTLSCSPISGHRSVSWYQQTPGQGLQFLFEYFSETQRNKGNFPGRFSGRQFSNSRSEMNVSTLELGDSALYLCASSLELQGAHGYTFGSGTRLTVV.

This CDR3 reads CASSPPQGLNTEAFF. For the CDR3, the DNA is TGTGCCAGCAGTCCCCCTCAGGGCTTGAACACTGAAGCTTTCTTT. The chain has TRBV27 and TRBJ1-1; D is perhaps TRBD1 (5 bases). The ends were cut back, 5 bases at V and 0 bases at J, with 13 bases in the middle. The germline CDR1 and CDR2 sequences are MNHEY and SMNVEV (reference sequence). This CDR3 spans 15 amino acids.

The chain employs TRBV13 and TRBJ2-3; 14 bases align to TRBD2. The CDR3 spans 18 residues. CDR1 and CDR2 from the germline V gene are PRHDT and FYEKMQ (reference sequence). V trimming: 4 bases; J trimming: 4 bases; junction bases outside the gene matches: 10. The CDR3 is CASSSALGLAGGADTQYF. DNA for the CDR3: TGTGCCAGCAGCTCCGCCCTTGGACTAGCGGGAGGTGCAGATACGCAGTATTTT. The full variable domain, rest sourced from reference TRBV13 and TRBJ2-3, is AAGVIQSPRHLIKEKRETATLKCYPIPRHDTVYWYQQGPGQDPQFLISFYEKMQSDKGSIPDRFSAQQFSDYHSELNMSSLELGDSALYFCASSSALGLAGGADTQYFGPGTRLTVL.

The V and J genes are TRBV5-1 and TRBJ2-5; a possible D gene is TRBD1 (6 bases). Germline loops: CDR1 SGHRS, CDR2 YFSETQ. Trimming stripped 4 bases from V and 4 bases from J, with 17 bases between. The CDR3 has 15 residues. CDR3 DNA sequence: TGCGCCAGCAGCAAGGGATTTCTAGGGGGAGAGACCCAGTACTTC. This gives the protein CASSKGFLGGETQYF.

This rearrangement joins TRBV10-3 to TRBJ2-2, with D maybe TRBD2 (6 bases). This CDR3 is built from 14 residues. V dropped 6 bases and J dropped 1 base, with 9 bases sitting between them. The germline gives CDR1 ENHRY, CDR2 SYGVKD. The CDR3: CAIRRLGNTGELFF. The CDR3 nucleotides read TGTGCCATCAGACGACTAGGGAACACCGGGGAGCTGTTTTTT.

V is TRBV30 and J is TRBJ2-7; 7 nucleotides align to TRBD2. The V gene end was trimmed by 1 base and the J gene end by 7 bases; junction bases not matched to a gene: 16. The length of the CDR3 is 16 residues. Per the germline V gene, CDR1 is GTSNPN and CDR2 is SVGIG (reference sequence). For the CDR3, the DNA is TGTGCCTGGAGTGACCTCCCCGCGGGAGCCGGGGAGGAGCAGTACTTC. Translating gives CAWSDLPAGAGEEQYF. The whole variable domain, filled in from reference TRBV30 and TRBJ2-7, reads SQTIHQWPATLVQPVGSPLSLECTVEGTSNPNLYWYRQAAGRGLQLLFYSVGIGQISSEVPQNLSASRPQDRQFILSSKKLLLSDSGFYLCAWSDLPAGAGEEQYFGPGTRLTVT.

This chain links TRBV30 with TRBJ2-1, with 10 bases aligning to TRBD2. From germline, CDR1 is GTSNPN and CDR2 SVGIG (reference sequence). The CDR3 runs 13 residues. V trimming: 0 bases; J trimming: 10 bases; junction bases outside the gene matches: 3. The CDR3 is CAWSVLAGWEQFF. As DNA, the CDR3 is TGTGCCTGGAGTGTACTAGCGGGGTGGGAGCAGTTCTTC.

A note on this clone: This specimen includes other DNA sequences encoding the same CDR3. The V and J genes are TRBV18 and TRBJ2-5; tentative D call: TRBD2 (5 bases). Germline CDR1 KGHSH, CDR2 LQKENI. The CDR3 covers 13 residues. Trimming stripped 3 bases from V and 4 bases from J, with 9 bases between. CDR3 residues: CASSPRSGETQYF. In DNA form, the CDR3 reads TGTGCCAGCTCACCGAGGAGCGGAGAGACCCAGTACTTC.

This clone was recorded a few times. Written as DNA, the CDR3 is TGTGCCAGCAGCTTGGTGGGCAGGGGAGTAGGTAATGGCTACACCTTC. It codes for CASSLVGRGVGNGYTF. V usage is TRBV5-5 and J usage is TRBJ1-2, with a weak D call TRBD1 (6 bases). V lost 0 bases and J lost 6, with 18 bases in between. The germline gives CDR1 SGHKS, CDR2 YYEKEE (reference sequence). The CDR3 loop spans 16 amino acids.

The chain employs TRBV9 and TRBJ2-3; TRBD2 aligns across 13 bases. Per germline, CDR1 SGDLS and CDR2 YYNGEE. CDR3 length: 18 residues. Trimming cost V 4 bases and J 0 bases; bases outside gene matches: 8. CDR3 protein: CASSLPLAGGPSTDTQYF. The DNA for the CDR3 is TGTGCCAGCAGCCTCCCACTAGCGGGGGGGCCGAGCACAGATACGCAGTATTTT. Together with reference TRBV9 and TRBJ2-3, the CDR3 gives the full variable domain: DSGVTQTPKHLITATGQRVTLRCSPRSGDLSVYWYQQSLDQGLQFLIQYYNGEERAKGNILERFSAQQFPDLHSELNLSSLELGDSALYFCASSLPLAGGPSTDTQYFGPGTRLTVL.

The chain combines TRBV11-3 with TRBJ2-3; no clear D gene. Germline V lookup: CDR1 SGHNT, CDR2 YENEEA. Trimming stripped 5 bases from V and 0 bases from J, with 3 bases between. The CDR3 extends over 12 amino acids. The DNA of the CDR3 is TGTGCCAGCAGCCCGAGCACAGATACGCAGTATTTT. Translation gives CASSPSTDTQYF. Using reference TRBV11-3 and TRBJ2-3 for the parts outside the CDR3, the full variable domain is EAGVVQSPRYKIIEKKQPVAFWCNPISGHNTLYWYLQNLGQGPELLIRYENEEAVDDSQLPKDRFSAERLKGVDSTLKIQPAELGDSAVYLCASSPSTDTQYFGPGTRLTVL.